The clone carrying this TCR beta chain was seen a few times. This specimen comes from a study of blood T cell repertoires in COVID-19. At the level of the study: T cells, B-cell-depleted T cells, or PBMCs provided the cDNA or gDNA that served as material.

The V and J ends lost 5 bases and 8 bases respectively, with 18 bases between them. The V gene's germline CDR1 is ENHRY and CDR2 SYGVKD. The CDR3 covers 14 residues. Per the authors' pipeline: Amplified reference gene primers provided the basis for estimating nucleated cell counts. The table came from immunoSEQ multiplex PCR; TCRdb's copy has only in-frame clones and leaves some out. V, J and clone size are taken as reported in that table, and D and trimming were inferred from the DNA itself. The table includes some 21,000 clones, about four fifths detected once. V is TRBV10-3 and J is TRBJ1-2; perhaps TRBD1 as D (6 bases). This sequence originates from a man aged 40-55 years with acute or convalescent COVID-19. The specimen sequenced was peripheral blood. The CDR3 here is CAISFDRQLGGYTF. CDR3 nucleotide sequence: TGTGCCATCAGTTTCGACAGGCAGCTTGGGGGCTACACCTTC.